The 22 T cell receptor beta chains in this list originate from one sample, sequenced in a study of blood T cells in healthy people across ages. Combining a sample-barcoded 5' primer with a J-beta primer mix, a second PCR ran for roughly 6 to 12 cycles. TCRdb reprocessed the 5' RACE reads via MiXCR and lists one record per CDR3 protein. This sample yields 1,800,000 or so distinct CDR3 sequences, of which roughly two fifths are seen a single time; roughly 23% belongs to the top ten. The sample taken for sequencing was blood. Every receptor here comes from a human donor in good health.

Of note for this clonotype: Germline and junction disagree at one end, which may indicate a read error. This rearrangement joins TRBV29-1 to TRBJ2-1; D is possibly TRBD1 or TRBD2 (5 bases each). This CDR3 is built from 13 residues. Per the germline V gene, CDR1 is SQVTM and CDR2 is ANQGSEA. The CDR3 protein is CSGGTNSYNEQFF. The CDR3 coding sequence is TGCAGCGGGGGGACCAACTCCTACAACGAGCAGTTCTTC.

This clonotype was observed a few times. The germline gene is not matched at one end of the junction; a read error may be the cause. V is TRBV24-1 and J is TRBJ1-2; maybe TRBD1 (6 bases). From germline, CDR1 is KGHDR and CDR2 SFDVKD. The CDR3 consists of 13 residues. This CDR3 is CVTSDYREYGYTF. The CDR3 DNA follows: TGTGTCACCAGTGATTACAGGGAATATGGCTACACCTTC.

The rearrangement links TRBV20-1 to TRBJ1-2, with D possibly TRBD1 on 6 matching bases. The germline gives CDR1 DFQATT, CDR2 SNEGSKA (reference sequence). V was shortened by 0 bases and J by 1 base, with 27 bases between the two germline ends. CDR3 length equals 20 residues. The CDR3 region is CSARDRQKHDWTEFNYGYTF. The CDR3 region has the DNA TGCAGTGCTAGAGATCGGCAGAAGCACGATTGGACAGAGTTTAACTATGGCTACACCTTC.

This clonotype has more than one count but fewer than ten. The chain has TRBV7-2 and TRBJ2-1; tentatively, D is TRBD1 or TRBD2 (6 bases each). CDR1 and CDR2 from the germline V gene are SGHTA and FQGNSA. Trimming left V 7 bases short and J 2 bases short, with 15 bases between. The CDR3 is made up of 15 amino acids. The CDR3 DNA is TGTGCCAGCAACAAAGGGGGGTATGCCTACAATGAGCAGTTCTTC. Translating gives CASNKGGYAYNEQFF.

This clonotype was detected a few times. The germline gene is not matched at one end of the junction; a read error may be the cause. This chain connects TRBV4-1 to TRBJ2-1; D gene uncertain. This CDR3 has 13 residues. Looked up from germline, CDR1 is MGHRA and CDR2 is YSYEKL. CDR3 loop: CASSQDSHNERFF. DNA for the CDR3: TGCGCCAGCAGTCAAGATTCGCACAATGAGCGGTTCTTC.

The CDR3 region is CASSFGQLGETQYF. The CDR3 nucleotides are TGTGCCAGCAGCTTTGGACAGCTAGGAGAGACCCAGTACTTC. The chain combines TRBV7-8 with TRBJ2-5; D might be TRBD1 (6 bases). There are 14 residues in the CDR3. V shed 3 bases and J shed 4 bases, with 12 bases lying between them. Germline-derived CDR1 and CDR2 are SGHVS and FQNEAQ.

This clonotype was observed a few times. The CDR3: CSVGKGGDLYGYTF. DNA of the CDR3: TGCAGCGTGGGAAAAGGTGGAGACCTCTATGGCTACACCTTC. V usage is TRBV29-1 and J usage is TRBJ1-2; D not resolved. With 6 bases removed from V and 4 bases from J, the gap between germline ends came to 18 bases. The germline V gene encodes CDR1 SQVTM and CDR2 ANQGSEA. There are 14 residues in the CDR3.

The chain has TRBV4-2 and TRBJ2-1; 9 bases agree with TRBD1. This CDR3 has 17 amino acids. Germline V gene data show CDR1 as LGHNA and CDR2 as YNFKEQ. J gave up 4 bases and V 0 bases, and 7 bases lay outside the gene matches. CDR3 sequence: CASSQDWDRAGYNEQFF. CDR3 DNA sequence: TGTGCCAGCAGCCAAGATTGGGACAGGGCCGGATACAATGAGCAGTTCTTC.

CDR3 loop: CASSLDRPDYGYTF. As DNA, the CDR3 is TGCGCCAGCAGCCTGGACAGGCCCGACTATGGCTACACCTTC. The genes are TRBV5-1 and TRBJ1-2; TRBD1 aligns across 7 bases. Germline lookup yields CDR1 SGHRS and CDR2 YFSETQ. V was clipped by 4 bases and J by 3 bases; unmatched bases: 6. CDR3 length equals 14 residues.

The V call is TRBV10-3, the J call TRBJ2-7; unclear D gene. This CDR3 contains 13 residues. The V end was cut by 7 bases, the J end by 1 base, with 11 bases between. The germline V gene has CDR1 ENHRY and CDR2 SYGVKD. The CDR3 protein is CAIKEVKSYEQYF. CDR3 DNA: TGTGCCATCAAAGAGGTGAAATCCTACGAGCAGTACTTC.

Here the CDR3 reads CSARDLFRGGYEQYF. As DNA, the CDR3 is TGCAGTGCTAGAGATCTTTTCCGGGGTGGCTACGAGCAGTACTTC. The chain is built from TRBV20-1 and TRBJ2-5, with D possibly TRBD2 on 5 matching bases. The J call may be wrong; the DNA end is better matched by TRBJ2-7. The CDR3 has 15 amino acids. The germline V gene has CDR1 DFQATT and CDR2 SNEGSKA (reference sequence).

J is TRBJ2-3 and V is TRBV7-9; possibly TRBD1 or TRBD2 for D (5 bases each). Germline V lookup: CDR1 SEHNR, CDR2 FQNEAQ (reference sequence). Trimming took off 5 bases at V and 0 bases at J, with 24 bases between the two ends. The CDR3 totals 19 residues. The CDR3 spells CASSHYPGTGTSSTDTQYF. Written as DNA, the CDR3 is TGTGCCAGCAGCCACTACCCCGGGACGGGAACTTCTAGCACAGATACGCAGTATTTT.

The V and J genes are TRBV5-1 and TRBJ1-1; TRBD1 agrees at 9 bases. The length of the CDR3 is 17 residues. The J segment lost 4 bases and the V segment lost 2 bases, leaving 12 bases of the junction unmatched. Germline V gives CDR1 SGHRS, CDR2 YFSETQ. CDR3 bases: TGCGCCAGCAGCTTCTCAAGGGACAGGGCTTATTTCACTGAAGCTTTCTTT. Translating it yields CASSFSRDRAYFTEAFF. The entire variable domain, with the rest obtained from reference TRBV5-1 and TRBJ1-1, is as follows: KAGVTQTPRYLIKTRGQQVTLSCSPISGHRSVSWYQQTPGQGLQFLFEYFSETQRNKGNFPGRFSGRQFSNSRSEMNVSTLELGDSALYLCASSFSRDRAYFTEAFFGQGTRLTVV.

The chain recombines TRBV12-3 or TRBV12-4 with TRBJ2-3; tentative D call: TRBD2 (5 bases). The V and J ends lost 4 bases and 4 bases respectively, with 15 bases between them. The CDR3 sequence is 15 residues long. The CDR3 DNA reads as TGTGCCAGCAGTTCATCTAGAGTTAGCGCAGATACGCAGTATTTT. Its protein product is CASSSSRVSADTQYF.

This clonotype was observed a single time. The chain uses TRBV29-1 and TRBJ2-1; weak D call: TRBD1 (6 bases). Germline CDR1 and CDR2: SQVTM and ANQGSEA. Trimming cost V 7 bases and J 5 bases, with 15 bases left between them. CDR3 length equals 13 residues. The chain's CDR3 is CSAGRTVNNEQFF. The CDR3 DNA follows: TGCAGCGCCGGACGGACAGTTAACAATGAGCAGTTCTTC.

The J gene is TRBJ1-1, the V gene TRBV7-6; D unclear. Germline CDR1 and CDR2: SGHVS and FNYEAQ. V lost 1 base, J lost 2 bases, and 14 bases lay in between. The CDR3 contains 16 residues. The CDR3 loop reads CASSLGIVSTNTEAFF. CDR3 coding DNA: TGTGCCAGCAGCTTAGGGATCGTTTCGACAAACACTGAAGCTTTCTTT. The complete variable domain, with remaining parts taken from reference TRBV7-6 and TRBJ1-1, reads GAGVSQSPRYKVTKRGQDVALRCDPISGHVSLYWYRQALGQGPEFLTYFNYEAQQDKSGLPNDRFSAERPEGSISTLTIQRTEQRDSAMYRCASSLGIVSTNTEAFFGQGTRLTVV.

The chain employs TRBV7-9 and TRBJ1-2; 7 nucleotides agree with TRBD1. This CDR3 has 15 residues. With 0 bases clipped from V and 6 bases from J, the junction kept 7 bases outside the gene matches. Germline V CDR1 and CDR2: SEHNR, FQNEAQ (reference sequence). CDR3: CASSLAGGRGNGYTF. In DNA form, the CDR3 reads TGTGCCAGCAGCTTAGCCGGTGGCAGGGGGAATGGCTACACCTTC. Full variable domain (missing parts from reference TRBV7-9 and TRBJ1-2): DTGVSQNPRHKITKRGQNVTFRCDPISEHNRLYWYRQTLGQGPEFLTYFQNEAQLEKSRLLSDRFSAERPKGSFSTLEIQRTEQGDSAMYLCASSLAGGRGNGYTFGSGTRLTVV.

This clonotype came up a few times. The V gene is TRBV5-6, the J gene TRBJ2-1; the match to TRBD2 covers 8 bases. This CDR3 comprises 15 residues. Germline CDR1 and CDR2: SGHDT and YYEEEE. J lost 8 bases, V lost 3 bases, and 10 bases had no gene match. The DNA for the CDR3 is TGTGCCAGCAGCTCGGGCGGGGGGCCGATCCATGAGCAGTTCTTC. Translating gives CASSSGGGPIHEQFF. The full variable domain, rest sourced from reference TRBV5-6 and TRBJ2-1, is DAGVTQSPTHLIKTRGQQVTLRCSPKSGHDTVSWYQQALGQGPQFIFQYYEEEERQRGNFPDRFSGHQFPNYSSELNVNALLLGDSALYLCASSSGGGPIHEQFFGPGTRLTVL.

Here the CDR3 DNA reads TGTGCCAGCAGCTCTCAAGGAGTTCCCACTGAAGCTTTCTTT. This codes for CASSSQGVPTEAFF. The chain joins TRBV9 to TRBJ1-1; D is unclear. The germline CDR1 and CDR2 sequences are SGDLS and YYNGEE. This CDR3 has 14 amino acids. V was cut by 4 bases and J by 4 bases, with 14 bases left in between. The full variable domain, in which reference TRBV9 and TRBJ1-1 provide the parts outside the CDR3, is DSGVTQTPKHLITATGQRVTLRCSPRSGDLSVYWYQQSLDQGLQFLIQYYNGEERAKGNILERFSAQQFPDLHSELNLSSLELGDSALYFCASSSQGVPTEAFFGQGTRLTVV.

DNA of the CDR3: TGTGCCACCAGCCAAGGCGGGGAGCAGAGTCCCAATGAGCAGTTCTTC. Translated: CATSQGGEQSPNEQFF. This chain links TRBV24-1 with TRBJ2-1; D is perhaps TRBD2 (6 bases). Germline V gives CDR1 KGHDR, CDR2 SFDVKD. V lost 7 bases and J 6 bases, leaving 21 bases between the germline ends. The CDR3 runs 16 residues.

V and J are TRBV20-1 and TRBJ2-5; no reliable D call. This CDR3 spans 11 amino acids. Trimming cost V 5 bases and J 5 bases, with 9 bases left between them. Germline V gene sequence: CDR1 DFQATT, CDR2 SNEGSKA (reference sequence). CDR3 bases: TGCAGTGCTTCTACCCCGGAGACCCAGTACTTC. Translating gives CSASTPETQYF.

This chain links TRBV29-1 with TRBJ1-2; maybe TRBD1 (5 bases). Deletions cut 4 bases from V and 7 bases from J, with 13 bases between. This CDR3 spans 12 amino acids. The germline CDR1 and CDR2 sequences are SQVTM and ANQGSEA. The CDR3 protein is CSVALAGLGYTF. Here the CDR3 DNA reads TGCAGCGTTGCTCTGGCAGGGCTTGGCTACACCTTC.